Below are 5 T cell receptor beta chains sequenced from a single sample in a study of blood T cell repertoires in COVID-19. Measured with immunoSEQ multiplex PCR; TCRdb has only the in-frame clones, and not every one. This sample has approximately 68,000 clones, with more than 75% found just once. Sequencing input: peripheral blood. The receptor source for this set is a human donor in a cohort sampled during active COVID-19.

The CDR3 reads CASSLSQGRNSPLHF. CDR3 nucleotide sequence: TGTGCCAGCAGTTTATCACAGGGGAGGAACTCACCCCTCCACTTT. The chain joins TRBV27 to TRBJ1-6, with 7 nucleotides matching TRBD1. Germline lookup yields CDR1 MNHEY and CDR2 SMNVEV (reference sequence). The J segment lost 10 bases and the V segment lost 0 bases, leaving 6 bases of the junction unmatched. The CDR3 spans 15 residues.

The rearrangement joins TRBV5-6 to TRBJ2-7; a weak D match, TRBD2 (5 bases). Trimming removed 3 bases at V and 5 bases at J, with 9 bases between. Germline V gives CDR1 SGHDT, CDR2 YYEEEE. The CDR3 is 12 residues long. In DNA, the CDR3 is TGTGCCAGCAGCTCATTCGGGAACGAGCAGTACTTC. It yields the protein CASSSFGNEQYF.

V is TRBV20-1 and J is TRBJ2-7; 10 nucleotides match TRBD1. The CDR3 runs to 14 residues. J gave up 2 bases and V 4 bases, and 5 bases lay outside the gene matches. Germline lookup yields CDR1 DFQATT and CDR2 SNEGSKA (reference sequence). The CDR3 here is CSAIDRGLTYEQYF. Written as DNA, the CDR3 is TGCAGTGCTATTGACAGGGGGCTAACCTACGAGCAGTACTTC.

This clone showed up just a few times. The CDR3 is CASSDIPWTVEAFF. As DNA, the CDR3 is TGTGCCAGCAGTGATATCCCGTGGACAGTGGAAGCTTTCTTT. The chain carries TRBV6-1 and TRBJ1-1, with D possibly being TRBD1 (6 bases). The CDR3 spans 14 residues. Germline V lookup: CDR1 MNHNS, CDR2 SASEGT. Trimming took 3 bases from V and 8 from J, leaving 16 bases between them.

This chain links TRBV6-5 with TRBJ1-2; perhaps TRBD1 as D (5 bases). CDR3 length: 13 amino acids. Germline V CDR1 and CDR2: MNHEY, SVGAGI. V lost 10 bases and J 2 bases, leaving 14 bases between the germline ends. CDR3 nucleotide sequence: TGTGCCAACTATAAACAGGTGAACTATGGCTACACCTTC. This translates into CANYKQVNYGYTF.